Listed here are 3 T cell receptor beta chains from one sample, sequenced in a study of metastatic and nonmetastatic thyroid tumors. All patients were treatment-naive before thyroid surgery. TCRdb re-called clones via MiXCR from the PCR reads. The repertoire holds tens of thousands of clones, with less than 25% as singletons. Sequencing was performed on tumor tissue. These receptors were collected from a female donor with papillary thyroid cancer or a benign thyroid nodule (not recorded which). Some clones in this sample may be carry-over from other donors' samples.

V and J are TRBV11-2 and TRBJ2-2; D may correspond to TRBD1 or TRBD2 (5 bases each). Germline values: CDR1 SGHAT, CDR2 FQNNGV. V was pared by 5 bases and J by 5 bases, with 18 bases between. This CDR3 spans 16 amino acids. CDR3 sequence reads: CASSPGAGVGTGELFF. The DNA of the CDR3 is TGTGCCAGCAGCCCTGGGGCGGGTGTAGGAACCGGGGAGCTGTTTTTT.

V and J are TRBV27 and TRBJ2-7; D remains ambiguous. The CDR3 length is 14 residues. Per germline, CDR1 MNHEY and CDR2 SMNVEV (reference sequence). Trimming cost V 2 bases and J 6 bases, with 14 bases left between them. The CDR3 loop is CASSLKLLTTEQYF. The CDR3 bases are TGTGCCAGCAGTTTAAAACTCCTGACAACCGAGCAGTACTTC.

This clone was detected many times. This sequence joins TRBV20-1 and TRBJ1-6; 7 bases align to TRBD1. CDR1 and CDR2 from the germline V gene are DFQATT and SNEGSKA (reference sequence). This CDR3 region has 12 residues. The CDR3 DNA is TGCAGCAGCCGGGACAGTTATTCACCCCTCCACTTT. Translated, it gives CSSRDSYSPLHF.